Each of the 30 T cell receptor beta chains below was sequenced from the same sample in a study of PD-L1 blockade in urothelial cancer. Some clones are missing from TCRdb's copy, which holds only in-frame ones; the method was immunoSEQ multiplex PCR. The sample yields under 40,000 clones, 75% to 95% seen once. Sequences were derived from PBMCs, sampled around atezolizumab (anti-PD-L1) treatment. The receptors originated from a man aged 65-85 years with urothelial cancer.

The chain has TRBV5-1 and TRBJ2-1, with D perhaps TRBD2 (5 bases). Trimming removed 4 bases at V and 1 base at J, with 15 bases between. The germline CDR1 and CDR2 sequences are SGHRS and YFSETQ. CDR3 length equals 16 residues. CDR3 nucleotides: TGCGCCAGCAGCATACCGGGATCAAGATCCTACAATGAGCAGTTCTTC. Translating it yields CASSIPGSRSYNEQFF.

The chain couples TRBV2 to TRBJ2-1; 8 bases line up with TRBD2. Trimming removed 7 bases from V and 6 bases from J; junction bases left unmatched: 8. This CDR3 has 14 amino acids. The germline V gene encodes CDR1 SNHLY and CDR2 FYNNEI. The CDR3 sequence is CASKWGSGINEQFF. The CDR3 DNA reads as TGTGCCAGCAAGTGGGGTAGCGGGATCAATGAGCAGTTCTTC.

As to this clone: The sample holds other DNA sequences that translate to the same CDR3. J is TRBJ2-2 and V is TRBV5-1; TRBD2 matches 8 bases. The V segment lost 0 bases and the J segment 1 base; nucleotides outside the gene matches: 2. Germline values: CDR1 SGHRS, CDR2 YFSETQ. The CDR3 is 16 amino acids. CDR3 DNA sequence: TGCGCCAGCAGCTTGGGGCTAGCGGGGAACACCGGGGAGCTGTTTTTT. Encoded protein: CASSLGLAGNTGELFF. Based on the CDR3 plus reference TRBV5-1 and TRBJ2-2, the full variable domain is KAGVTQTPRYLIKTRGQQVTLSCSPISGHRSVSWYQQTPGQGLQFLFEYFSETQRNKGNFPGRFSGRQFSNSRSEMNVSTLELGDSALYLCASSLGLAGNTGELFFGEGSRLTVL.

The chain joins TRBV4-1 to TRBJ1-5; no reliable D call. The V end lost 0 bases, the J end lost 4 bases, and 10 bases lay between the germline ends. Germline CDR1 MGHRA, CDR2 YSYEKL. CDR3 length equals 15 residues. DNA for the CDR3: TGCGCCAGCAGCCAAGATCCAGCGGGGAATCAGCCCCAGCATTTT. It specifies CASSQDPAGNQPQHF.

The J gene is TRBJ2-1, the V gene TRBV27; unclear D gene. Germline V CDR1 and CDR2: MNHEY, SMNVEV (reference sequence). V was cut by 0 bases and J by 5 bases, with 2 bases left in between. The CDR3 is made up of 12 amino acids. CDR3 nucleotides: TGTGCCAGCAGTTTATCCGACAATGAGCAGTTCTTC. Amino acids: CASSLSDNEQFF.

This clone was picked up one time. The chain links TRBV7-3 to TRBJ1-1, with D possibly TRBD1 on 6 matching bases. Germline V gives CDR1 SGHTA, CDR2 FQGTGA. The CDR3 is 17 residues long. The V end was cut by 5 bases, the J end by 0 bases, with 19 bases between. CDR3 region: CASSPAGRGDMNTEAFF. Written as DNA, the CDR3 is TGTGCCAGCAGCCCCGCCGGCAGGGGAGACATGAACACTGAAGCTTTCTTT.

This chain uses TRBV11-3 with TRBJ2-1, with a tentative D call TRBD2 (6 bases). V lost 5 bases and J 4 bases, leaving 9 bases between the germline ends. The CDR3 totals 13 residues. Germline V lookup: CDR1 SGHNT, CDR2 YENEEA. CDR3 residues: CASSLTRYNEQFF. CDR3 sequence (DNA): TGTGCCAGCAGCCTGACTAGATACAATGAGCAGTTCTTC.

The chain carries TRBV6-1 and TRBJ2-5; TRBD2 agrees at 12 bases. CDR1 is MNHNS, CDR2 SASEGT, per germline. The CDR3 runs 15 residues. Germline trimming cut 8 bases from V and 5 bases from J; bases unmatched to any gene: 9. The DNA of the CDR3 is TGTGCCAGCTGTGGACTAGCGGGGTGTAGGGAGACCCAGTACTTC. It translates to CASCGLAGCRETQYF.

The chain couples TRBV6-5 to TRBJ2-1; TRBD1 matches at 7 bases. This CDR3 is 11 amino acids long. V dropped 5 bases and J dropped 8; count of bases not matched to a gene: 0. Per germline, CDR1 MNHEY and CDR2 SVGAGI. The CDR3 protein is CASSQGDEQFF. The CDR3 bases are TGTGCCAGCAGTCAGGGGGATGAGCAGTTCTTC.

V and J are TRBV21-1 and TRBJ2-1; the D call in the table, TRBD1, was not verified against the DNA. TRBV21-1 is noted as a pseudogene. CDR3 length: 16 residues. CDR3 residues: CASSKAGQGDYNEQFF. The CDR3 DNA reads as TGTGCCAGCAGCAAAGCGGGACAGGGAGATTACAATGAGCAGTTCTTC.

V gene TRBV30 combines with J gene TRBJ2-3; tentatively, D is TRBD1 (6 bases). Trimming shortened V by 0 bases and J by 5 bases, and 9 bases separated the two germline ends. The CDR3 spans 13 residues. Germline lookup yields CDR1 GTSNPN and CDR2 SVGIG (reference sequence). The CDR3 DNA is TGTGCCTGGAGTGTACAGGGACGAGATACGCAGTATTTT. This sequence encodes CAWSVQGRDTQYF.

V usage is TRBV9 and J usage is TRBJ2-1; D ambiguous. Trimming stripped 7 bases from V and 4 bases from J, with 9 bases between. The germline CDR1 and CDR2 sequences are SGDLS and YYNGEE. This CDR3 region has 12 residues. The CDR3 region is CASEGGYNEQFF. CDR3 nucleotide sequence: TGTGCCAGCGAAGGCGGATACAATGAGCAGTTCTTC.

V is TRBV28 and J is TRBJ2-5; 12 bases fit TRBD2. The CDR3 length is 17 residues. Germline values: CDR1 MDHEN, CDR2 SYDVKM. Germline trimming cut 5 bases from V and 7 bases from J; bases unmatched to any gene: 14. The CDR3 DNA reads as TGTGCCAGCAGTACCAGTCCTAGCGGGAGGGTTTGGGGGACCCAGTACTTC. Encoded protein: CASSTSPSGRVWGTQYF.

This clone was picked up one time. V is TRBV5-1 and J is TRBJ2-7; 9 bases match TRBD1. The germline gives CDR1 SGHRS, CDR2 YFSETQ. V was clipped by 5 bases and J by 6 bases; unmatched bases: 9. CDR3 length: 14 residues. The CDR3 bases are TGCGCCAGCAGGACGGGACAGGGACCCTCCGAGCAGTACTTC. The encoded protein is CASRTGQGPSEQYF.

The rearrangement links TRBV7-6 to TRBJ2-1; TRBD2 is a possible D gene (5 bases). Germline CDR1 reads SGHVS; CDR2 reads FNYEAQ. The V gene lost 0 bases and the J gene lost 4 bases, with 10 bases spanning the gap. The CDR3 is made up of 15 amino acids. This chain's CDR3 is CASSLAGAEYNEQFF. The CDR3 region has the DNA TGTGCCAGCAGCTTAGCGGGAGCTGAATACAATGAGCAGTTCTTC.

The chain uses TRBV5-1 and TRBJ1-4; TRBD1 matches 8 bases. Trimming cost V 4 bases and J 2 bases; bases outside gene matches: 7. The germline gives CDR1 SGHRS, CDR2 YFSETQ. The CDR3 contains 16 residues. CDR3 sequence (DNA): TGCGCCAGCAGCCCCGGACAGGGTTTGACTAATGAAAAACTGTTTTTT. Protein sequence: CASSPGQGLTNEKLFF.

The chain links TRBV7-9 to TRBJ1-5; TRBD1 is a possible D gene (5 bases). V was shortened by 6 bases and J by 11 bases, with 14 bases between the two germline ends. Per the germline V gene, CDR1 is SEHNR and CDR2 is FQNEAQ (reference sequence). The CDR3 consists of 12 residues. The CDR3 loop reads CASRPPPGAQHF. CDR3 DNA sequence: TGTGCCAGCAGACCGCCCCCGGGGGCCCAGCATTTT. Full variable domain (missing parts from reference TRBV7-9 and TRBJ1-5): DTGVSQNPRHKITKRGQNVTFRCDPISEHNRLYWYRQTLGQGPEFLTYFQNEAQLEKSRLLSDRFSAERPKGSFSTLEIQRTEQGDSAMYLCASRPPPGAQHFGDGTRLSIL.

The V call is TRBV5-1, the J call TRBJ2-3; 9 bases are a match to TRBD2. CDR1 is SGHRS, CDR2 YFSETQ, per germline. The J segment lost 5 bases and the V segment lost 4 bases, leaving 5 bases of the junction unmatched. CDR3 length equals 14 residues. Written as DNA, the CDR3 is TGCGCCAGCAGCATGGGACTAGCAGGAGATACGCAGTATTTT. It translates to CASSMGLAGDTQYF.

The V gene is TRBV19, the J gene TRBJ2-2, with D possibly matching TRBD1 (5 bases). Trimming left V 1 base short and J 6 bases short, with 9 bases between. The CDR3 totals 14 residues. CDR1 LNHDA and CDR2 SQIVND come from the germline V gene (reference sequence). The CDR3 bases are TGTGCCAGTAGTATAGGTAAGGGGCCCGGGGAGCTGTTTTTT. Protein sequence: CASSIGKGPGELFF. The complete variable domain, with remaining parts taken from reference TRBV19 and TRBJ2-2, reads DGGITQSPKYLFRKEGQNVTLSCEQNLNHDAMYWYRQDPGQGLRLIYYSQIVNDFQKGDIAEGYSVSREKKESFPLTVTSAQKNPTAFYLCASSIGKGPGELFFGEGSRLTVL.

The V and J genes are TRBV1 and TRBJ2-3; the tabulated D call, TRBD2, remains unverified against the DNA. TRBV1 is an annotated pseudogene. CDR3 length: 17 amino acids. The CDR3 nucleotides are TGCACCAGCAGCCGCCTCCTACTAGCGGGAGGCGAGGATACGCAGTATTTT. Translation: CTSSRLLLAGGEDTQYF.

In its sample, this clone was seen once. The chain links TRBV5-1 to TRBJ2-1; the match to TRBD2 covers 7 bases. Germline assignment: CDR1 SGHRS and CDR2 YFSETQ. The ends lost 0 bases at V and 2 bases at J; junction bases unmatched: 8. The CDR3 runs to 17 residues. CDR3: CASSLVASGGPYNEQFF. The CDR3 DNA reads TGCGCCAGCAGCTTGGTCGCTAGCGGTGGGCCCTACAATGAGCAGTTCTTC.

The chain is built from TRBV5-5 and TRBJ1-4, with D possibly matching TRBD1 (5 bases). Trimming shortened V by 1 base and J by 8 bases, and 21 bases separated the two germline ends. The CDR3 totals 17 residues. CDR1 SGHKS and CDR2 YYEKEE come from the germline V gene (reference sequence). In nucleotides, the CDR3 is TGTGCCAGCAGCTTGACCCAAAACCGTAGGGGTGAGGAAAAACTGTTTTTT. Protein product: CASSLTQNRRGEEKLFF.

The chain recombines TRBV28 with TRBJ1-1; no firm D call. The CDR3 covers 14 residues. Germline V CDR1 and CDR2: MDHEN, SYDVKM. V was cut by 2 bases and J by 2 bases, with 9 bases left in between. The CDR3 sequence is CASSLIFGNTEAFF. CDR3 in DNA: TGTGCCAGCAGTTTAATCTTCGGTAACACTGAAGCTTTCTTT.

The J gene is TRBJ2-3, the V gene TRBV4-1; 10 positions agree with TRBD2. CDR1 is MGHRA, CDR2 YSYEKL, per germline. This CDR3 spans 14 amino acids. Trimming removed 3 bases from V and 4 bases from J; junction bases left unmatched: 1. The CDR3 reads CASSHGLAADTQYF. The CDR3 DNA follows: TGCGCCAGCAGCCATGGACTAGCGGCAGATACGCAGTATTTT.

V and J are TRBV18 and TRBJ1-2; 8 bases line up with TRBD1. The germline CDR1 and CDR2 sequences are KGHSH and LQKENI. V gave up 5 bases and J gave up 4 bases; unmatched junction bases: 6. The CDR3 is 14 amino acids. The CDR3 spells CASSLDRAPYGYTF. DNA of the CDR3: TGTGCCAGCTCATTGGACAGGGCCCCCTATGGCTACACCTTC.

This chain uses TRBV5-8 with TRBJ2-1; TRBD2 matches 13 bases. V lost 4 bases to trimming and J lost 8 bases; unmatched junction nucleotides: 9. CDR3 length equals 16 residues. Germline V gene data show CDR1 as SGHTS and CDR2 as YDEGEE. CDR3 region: CASSLLRTSGSHEQFF. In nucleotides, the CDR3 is TGTGCCAGCAGCCTATTACGGACTAGCGGGAGCCATGAGCAGTTCTTC.

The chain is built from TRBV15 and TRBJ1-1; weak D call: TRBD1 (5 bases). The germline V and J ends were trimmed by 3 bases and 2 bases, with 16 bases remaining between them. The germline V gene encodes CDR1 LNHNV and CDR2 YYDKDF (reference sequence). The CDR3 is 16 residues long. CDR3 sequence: CATSRVPAGGNTEAFF. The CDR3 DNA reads TGTGCCACCAGCAGGGTCCCTGCGGGGGGAAACACTGAAGCTTTCTTT.

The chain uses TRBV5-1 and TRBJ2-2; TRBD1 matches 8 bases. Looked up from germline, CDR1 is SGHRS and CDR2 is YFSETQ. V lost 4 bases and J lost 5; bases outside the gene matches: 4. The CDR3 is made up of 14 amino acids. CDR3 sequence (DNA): TGCGCCAGCAGCGATACAGGGGGAACCGGGGAGCTGTTTTTT. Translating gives CASSDTGGTGELFF. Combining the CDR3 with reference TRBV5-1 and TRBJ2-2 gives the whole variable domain KAGVTQTPRYLIKTRGQQVTLSCSPISGHRSVSWYQQTPGQGLQFLFEYFSETQRNKGNFPGRFSGRQFSNSRSEMNVSTLELGDSALYLCASSDTGGTGELFFGEGSRLTVL.

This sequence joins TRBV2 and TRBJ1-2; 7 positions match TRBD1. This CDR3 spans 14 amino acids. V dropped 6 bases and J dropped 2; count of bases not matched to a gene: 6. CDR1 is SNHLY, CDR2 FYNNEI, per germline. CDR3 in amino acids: CASRAYRGNYGYTF. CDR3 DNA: TGTGCCAGCAGAGCCTACAGGGGAAACTATGGCTACACCTTC.

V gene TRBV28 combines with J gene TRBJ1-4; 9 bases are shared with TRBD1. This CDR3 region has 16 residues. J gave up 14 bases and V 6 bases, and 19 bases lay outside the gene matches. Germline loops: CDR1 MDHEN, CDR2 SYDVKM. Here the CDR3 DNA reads TGTGCCAGCAGCCACCCCCGGGACAGGGCCACTAGGAGTCTGTTTTTT. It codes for CASSHPRDRATRSLFF.